In its sample, the clone carrying this TCR beta chain was seen once. The antigen remains undetermined. Researchers report immunoSEQ v3.0 was run at survey level. Roughly 40,000-50,000 T-cell genomes per sample were the sequencing target. Sequenced by immunoSEQ multiplex PCR; TCRdb stores in-frame clones only, minus some. The data contain 15,000 to 20,000 clones, roughly 80% of them singletons. V was shortened by 4 bases and J by 10 bases, with 11 bases between the two germline ends. The CDR3 length is 12 residues. Germline V gene lookup returns CDR1 SGHRS and CDR2 YFSETQ. The data were taken from a study of long-term antiretroviral therapy in people with HIV. HIV-positive participants all received treatment in the United States. The cryopreserved samples used held about 1-10 million PBMC prior to extraction of DNA. Study findings and constraints: Specimens of blood were obtained during about 2004 to 2017, possibly under older ART regimens.

The sample was unsorted PBMCs, taken just before starting antiretroviral therapy. The V call is TRBV5-1, the J call TRBJ1-4; D uncertain. The source of this sequence is a middle-aged man with HIV. This CDR3 is CASSPPAGKLFF. DNA of the CDR3: TGCGCCAGCAGCCCCCCCGCGGGAAAACTGTTTTTT. The full variable domain, completed using reference TRBV5-1 and TRBJ1-4, is KAGVTQTPRYLIKTRGQQVTLSCSPISGHRSVSWYQQTPGQGLQFLFEYFSETQRNKGNFPGRFSGRQFSNSRSEMNVSTLELGDSALYLCASSPPAGKLFFGSGTQLSVL.